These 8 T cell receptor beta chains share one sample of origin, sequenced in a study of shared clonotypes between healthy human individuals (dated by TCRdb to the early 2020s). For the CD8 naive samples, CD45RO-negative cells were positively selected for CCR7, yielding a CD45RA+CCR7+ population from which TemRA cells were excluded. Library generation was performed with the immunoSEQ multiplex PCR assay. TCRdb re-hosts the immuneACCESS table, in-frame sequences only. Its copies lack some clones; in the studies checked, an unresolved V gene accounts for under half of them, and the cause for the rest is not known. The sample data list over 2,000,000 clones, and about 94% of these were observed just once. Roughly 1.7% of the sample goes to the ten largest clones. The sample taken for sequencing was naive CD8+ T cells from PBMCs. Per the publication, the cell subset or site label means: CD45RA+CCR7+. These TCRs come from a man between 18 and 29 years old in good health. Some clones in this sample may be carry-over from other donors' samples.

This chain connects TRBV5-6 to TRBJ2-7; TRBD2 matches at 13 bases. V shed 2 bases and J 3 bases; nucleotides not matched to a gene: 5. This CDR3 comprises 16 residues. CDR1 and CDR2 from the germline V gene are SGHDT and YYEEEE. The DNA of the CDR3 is TGTGCCAGCAGCTTAAAGGGACTAGCGGGAATCTACGAGCAGTACTTC. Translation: CASSLKGLAGIYEQYF.

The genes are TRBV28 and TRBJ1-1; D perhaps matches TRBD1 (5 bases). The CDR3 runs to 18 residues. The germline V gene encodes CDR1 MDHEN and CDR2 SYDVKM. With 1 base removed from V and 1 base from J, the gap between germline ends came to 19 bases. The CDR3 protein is CASSLYESPGRGNTEAFF. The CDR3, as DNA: TGTGCCAGCAGTTTATATGAGTCCCCTGGGAGGGGGAACACTGAAGCTTTCTTT.

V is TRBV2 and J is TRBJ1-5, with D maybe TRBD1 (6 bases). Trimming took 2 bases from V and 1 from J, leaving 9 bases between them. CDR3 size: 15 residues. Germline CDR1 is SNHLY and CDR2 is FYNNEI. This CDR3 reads CASSESDRSNQPQHF. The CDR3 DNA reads TGTGCCAGCAGTGAATCGGACAGAAGCAATCAGCCCCAGCATTTT.

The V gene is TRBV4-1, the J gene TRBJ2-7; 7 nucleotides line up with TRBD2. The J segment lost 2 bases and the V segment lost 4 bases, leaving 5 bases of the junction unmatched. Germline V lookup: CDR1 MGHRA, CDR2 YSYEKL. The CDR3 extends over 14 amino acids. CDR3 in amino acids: CASSPGTTAYEQYF. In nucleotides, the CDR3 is TGCGCCAGCAGCCCCGGGACTACCGCCTACGAGCAGTACTTC.

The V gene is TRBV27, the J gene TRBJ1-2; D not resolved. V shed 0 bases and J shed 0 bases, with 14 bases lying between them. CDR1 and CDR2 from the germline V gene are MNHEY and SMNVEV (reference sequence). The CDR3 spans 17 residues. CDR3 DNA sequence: TGTGCCAGCAGTTTATCGGGCCCTCAGCTTACTAACTATGGCTACACCTTC. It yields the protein CASSLSGPQLTNYGYTF.

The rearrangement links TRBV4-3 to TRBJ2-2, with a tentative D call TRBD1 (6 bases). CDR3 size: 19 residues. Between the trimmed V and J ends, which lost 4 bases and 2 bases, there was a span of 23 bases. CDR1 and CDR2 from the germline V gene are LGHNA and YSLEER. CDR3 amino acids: CASSPGWSGEEPNTGELFF. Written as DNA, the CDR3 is TGCGCCAGCAGCCCAGGGTGGTCAGGGGAAGAACCAAACACCGGGGAGCTGTTTTTT.

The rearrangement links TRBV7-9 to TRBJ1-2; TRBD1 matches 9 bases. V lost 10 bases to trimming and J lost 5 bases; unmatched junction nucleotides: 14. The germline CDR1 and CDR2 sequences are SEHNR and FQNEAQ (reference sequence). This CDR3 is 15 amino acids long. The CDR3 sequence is CATLVPGQGGYGYTF. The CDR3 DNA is TGTGCCACTCTTGTCCCGGGACAGGGAGGATATGGCTACACCTTC.

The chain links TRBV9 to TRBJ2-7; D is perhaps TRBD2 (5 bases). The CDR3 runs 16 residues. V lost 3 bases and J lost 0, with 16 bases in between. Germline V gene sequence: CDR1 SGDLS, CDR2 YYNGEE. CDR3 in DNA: TGTGCCAGCAGCGCGCGAGGGATGGCAAACTCCTACGAGCAGTACTTC. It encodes CASSARGMANSYEQYF.